This entry lists 7 T cell receptor beta chains sequenced from one sample in a study of beta chain features in type 1 diabetes. Which antigens these TCRs recognize remains unknown. Sequenced material consisted of expressed TCRB transcripts (all of the isolated RNA was reverse transcribed). TCRdb's table, derived via immunoSEQ multiplex PCR, lists solely in-frame clones and lacks some. The sample holds tens of thousands of clones, about 48% seen once. General observations from the study: Moderately but significantly shorter TCRB CDR3s were found in Type 1 diabetes patients in all four CD4+ subsets.

Sequenced input: central memory CD4+ T cells from blood. The origin of the receptors is a man in his thirties or forties with type 1 diabetes.

This chain connects TRBV7-6 to TRBJ2-7, with D possibly matching TRBD2 (6 bases). The germline V and J ends were trimmed by 0 bases and 1 base, with 10 bases remaining between them. Germline CDR1 SGHVS, CDR2 FNYEAQ. The CDR3 is 15 residues long. CDR3 sequence (DNA): TGTGCCAGCAGCTTAGCGGGGGGTTCTTCCTACGAGCAGTACTTC. It is translated as CASSLAGGSSYEQYF.

The V gene is TRBV7-2, the J gene TRBJ2-1, with 7 bases that match TRBD1. The germline CDR1 and CDR2 sequences are SGHTA and FQGNSA. This CDR3 has 15 amino acids. The ends lost 1 base at V and 3 bases at J; junction bases unmatched: 3. The CDR3 nucleotides read TGTGCCAGCAGCTTAGAGGGACAGAGCTACAATGAGCAGTTCTTC. This encodes CASSLEGQSYNEQFF.

The rearrangement links TRBV7-8 to TRBJ2-7; a weak D match, TRBD2 (7 bases). The CDR3 has 13 residues. Trimming removed 7 bases at V and 0 bases at J, with 10 bases between. Germline V lookup: CDR1 SGHVS, CDR2 FQNEAQ. CDR3 DNA sequence: TGTGCCAGCAAGGGGGGGATCTCCTACGAGCAGTACTTC. Translating gives CASKGGISYEQYF.

The rearrangement links TRBV2 to TRBJ2-5; 7 bases are a match to TRBD1. This CDR3 has 13 amino acids. J gave up 4 bases and V 4 bases, and 3 bases lay outside the gene matches. Germline assignment: CDR1 SNHLY and CDR2 FYNNEI. CDR3 in amino acids: CASSGTGGETQYF. In DNA, the CDR3 is TGTGCCAGCAGTGGGACAGGAGGAGAGACCCAGTACTTC.

CDR3 sequence reads: CASSLRSGTNTGELFF. The CDR3 DNA reads as TGTGCCAGCAGCTTACGAAGCGGGACGAACACCGGGGAGCTGTTTTTT. The chain uses TRBV7-8 and TRBJ2-2; 7 nucleotides align to TRBD2. V was clipped by 2 bases and J by 0 bases; unmatched bases: 3. The CDR3 covers 16 residues. The germline CDR1 and CDR2 sequences are SGHVS and FQNEAQ.

CDR3 loop: CASTVAGGRKTQYF. DNA for the CDR3: TGTGCCAGCACGGTAGCGGGGGGGAGAAAGACCCAGTACTTC. The chain joins TRBV6-5 to TRBJ2-5; 11 nucleotides match TRBD2. J was trimmed by 6 bases and V by 7 bases; bases with no gene match: 7. The CDR3 totals 14 residues. Per germline, CDR1 MNHEY and CDR2 SVGAGI.

V usage is TRBV15 and J usage is TRBJ1-4, with D possibly being TRBD1 (5 bases). The CDR3 consists of 18 residues. Germline CDR1 is LNHNV and CDR2 is YYDKDF (reference sequence). Deletions cut 3 bases from V and 0 bases from J, with 17 bases between. CDR3 bases: TGTGCCACCAGCAGGGGCCGGGGGACCCTAGCAACTAATGAAAAACTGTTTTTT. It encodes CATSRGRGTLATNEKLFF.